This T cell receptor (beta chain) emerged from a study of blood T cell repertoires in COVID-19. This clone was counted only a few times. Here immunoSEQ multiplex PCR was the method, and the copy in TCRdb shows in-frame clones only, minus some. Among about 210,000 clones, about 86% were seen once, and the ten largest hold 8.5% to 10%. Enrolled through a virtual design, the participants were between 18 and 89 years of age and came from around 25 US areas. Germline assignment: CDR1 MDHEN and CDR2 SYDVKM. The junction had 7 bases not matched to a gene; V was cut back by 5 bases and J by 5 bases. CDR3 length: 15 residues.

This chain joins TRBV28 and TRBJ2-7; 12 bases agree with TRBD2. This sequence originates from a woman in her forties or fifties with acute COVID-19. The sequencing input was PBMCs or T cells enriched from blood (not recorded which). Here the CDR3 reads CASSVPTSGSHEQYF. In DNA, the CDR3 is TGTGCCAGCAGTGTCCCGACTAGCGGGAGCCACGAGCAGTACTTC.